This T cell receptor beta chain was identified during a study of beta chain features in type 1 diabetes (dated 2018 in TCRdb). Study-wide context: No differences in mean age, gender distribution, total cell number or subset yield were found between patients and healthy donors. Naive and central memory subsets were obtained from all 30 or so donors, but regulatory and stem cell-like memory subsets were isolated from only 8 patients and 8 healthy donors. The study compared TCRB repertoires of sorted circulating CD4+ T cell subsets between recently diagnosed type 1 diabetes patients and matched healthy donors. Across all samples, approximately 100 million sorted cells were examined, and cell number per subset correlated strongly with RNA yield.

A note on this clone: Its target antigen remains unknown. No per-base quality is available; no much larger clone lies one base away.

Paper-wide results and their limitations: A moderate but significant shortening of TCRB CDR3 length was observed in type 1 diabetes patients in all four CD4+ subsets. Naive, central memory and regulatory TCRB repertoires appeared to be more alike among patients than among healthy donors. PCR might favor shorter templates, but patient and control samples were amplified and corrected together, so any skew would affect both groups equally. Patients with type 1 diabetes made fewer insertions and deleted more nucleotides at VDJ recombination sites, implying thymic rearrangement abnormalities. HLA sub-analyses involved small numbers of individuals, so any influence of HLA type on TCRB rearrangement remained unresolved. Because cDNA was sequenced instead of genomic DNA, activated cells with high expression could be over-represented, although the groups did not differ in activation or CD3 levels.

CDR1 and CDR2 are read off the germline V gene as LGHNA and YNFKEQ. V is reduced by 1 base and J by 5 bases, leaving a spacing of 11 bases between them. The CDR3 runs 14 amino acids, cysteine and phenylalanine included. The entry retains the CDR3 DNA only, 42 bases that are in frame from base 1. Each donor gave one peripheral blood draw, averaging approximately 120 mL, which was collected into heparinised tubes. Naive, central memory, regulatory and stem cell-like memory CD4+ T cells were sorted on a BD FACSAria II using a panel including CD45RO, CCR7, CD25, CD127, CD95 and CD27. Purity was above 95% for every sorted population. PBMCs were separated immediately by Lymphoprep density gradient centrifugation and were stained directly, without being cultured. To minimize batch effects, samples were stained and sorted in pairs, one healthy donor with one patient per experiment. The entire amount of isolated RNA was reverse transcribed using the High Capacity cDNA Reverse Transcription Kit, so the sequenced TCRB transcripts were expressed ones. Deep immunoSEQ sequencing was applied to naive, central memory and regulatory T cell samples, giving an average of about 3.8 million total reads per sample. Sorted cells were lysed in RLT buffer and RNA was extracted with DNase-treated RNeasy Micro or Mini kits, depending on cell number. Each cell subset was processed separately to prevent cross-contamination, with patient and healthy donor samples processed together. The immunoSEQ multiplex PCR was used to amplify TCRB sequences from cDNA, yielding 87-bp fragments that span the CDR3 region. Amplicons were sequenced on the Illumina HiSeq platform. Per the original workflow: Synthetic template baselines were used to correct PCR bias computationally, reads within Hamming distance 2 were collapsed, and singletons that could not be merged were discarded. By aligning reads against IMGT, V, D and J genes, CDR3 length, and insertions or deletions at six rearrangement sites were assigned. Within each subset, clonotype counts were normalized to sorted cell number, after which true diversity and Gini coefficients were computed with the tcR R package. Repertoire sharing was quantified using the overlap coefficient calculated on TCRB nucleotide sequences. Out-of-frame TCRB sequences from naive cells were analyzed to stand in for the pre-selection repertoire. In its TCRdb copy, this immuneACCESS table keeps in-frame sequences only and misses some clones. Where compared with another copy, unresolved V genes explain less than half of these, and the others have no known cause. V and J calls and clone size are those listed in that table; D and trimming were worked out from the DNA. This sample lists about 370,000 clones; about 15% were detected once. The ten largest make up 0.019% of the sample.

The TCR was taken from a woman under 30 in good health. The V gene is TRBV4-2 and the J gene is TRBJ2-5; TRBD1 is a weak D gene call, 6 bases matching. Sequenced: naive CD4+ T cells from blood. The cell subset or site label, as the study defines it: true naive CD4+ T cells. The nucleotide sequence reads as follows: TGTGCCAGCAGCCAAGGGACAGTCGATGAGACCCAGTACTTC. It is translated as CASSQGTVDETQYF.